A single sample is the source of the 7 T cell receptor beta chains below, sequenced in a study of blood T cell repertoires in COVID-19. Libraries were prepared by immunoSEQ multiplex PCR; TCRdb keeps only in-frame clonotypes and omits some of them. The sample has 200,000 to 250,000 clones, under 90% seen once. The sample was peripheral blood. These receptors were taken from a man aged 55 to 70 who had recovered from COVID-19.

V is TRBV7-2 and J is TRBJ2-7; TRBD2 might be the D (5 bases). Trimming removed 5 bases from V and 2 bases from J, with 13 bases in between. Looked up from germline, CDR1 is SGHTA and CDR2 is FQGNSA. CDR3 length: 14 amino acids. CDR3 protein: CASSPGVPPYEQYF. The CDR3 coding sequence is TGTGCCAGCAGCCCCGGGGTGCCCCCCTACGAGCAGTACTTC.

The chain combines TRBV15 with TRBJ1-3, with D hard to call. This CDR3 region has 17 residues. Deletions cut 1 base from V and 3 bases from J, with 16 bases between. CDR1 and CDR2 from the germline V gene are LNHNV and YYDKDF (reference sequence). The CDR3 region has the DNA TGTGCCACCAGCAGAGGCCGGGGAGTTGGAGGTGGAAACACCATATATTTT. Its protein product is CATSRGRGVGGGNTIYF.

The chain couples TRBV2 to TRBJ1-2, with TRBD1 matching over 8 bases. From germline, CDR1 is SNHLY and CDR2 FYNNEI. J gave up 8 bases and V 6 bases, and 11 bases lay outside the gene matches. This CDR3 spans 14 amino acids. The CDR3 loop is CASRRGRGLEGYTF. DNA for the CDR3: TGTGCCAGCAGGCGGGGCAGGGGGCTAGAGGGCTACACCTTC.

The chain carries TRBV7-8 and TRBJ2-5; D gene ambiguous. This CDR3 has 15 residues. CDR1 and CDR2 (germline): SGHVS, FQNEAQ. The germline V and J ends were trimmed by 3 bases and 7 bases, with 18 bases remaining between them. CDR3 DNA: TGTGCCAGCAGCTTCGCGTCAGGCGATCCCGGGACCCAGTACTTC. Translating it yields CASSFASGDPGTQYF.

The chain joins TRBV14 to TRBJ2-7; a weak D match, TRBD2 (6 bases). Trimming pared 3 bases from V and 12 bases from J, leaving 21 bases between. This CDR3 has 14 amino acids. The germline V gene has CDR1 SGHDN and CDR2 FVKESK. The CDR3 loop reads CASSQSGGALGSYF. The CDR3 bases are TGTGCCAGCAGCCAGAGCGGCGGGGCCTTAGGTTCGTACTTC.

The chain joins TRBV7-9 to TRBJ2-1; 9 bases line up with TRBD1. V lost 4 bases, J lost 8 bases, and 12 bases stayed unmatched. Germline CDR1 reads SEHNR; CDR2 reads FQNEAQ (reference sequence). This CDR3 contains 16 residues. CDR3 bases: TGTGCCAGCAGCTACACTCCGGGACAGGGTGTCGATGAGCAGTTCTTC. This sequence encodes CASSYTPGQGVDEQFF.

The CDR3 is CASSPLAGGNTGELFF. CDR3 coding DNA: TGTGCCAGCAGCCCACTAGCGGGGGGGAACACCGGGGAGCTGTTTTTT. The chain couples TRBV2 to TRBJ2-2; 12 bases are a match to TRBD2. The CDR3 length is 16 residues. Germline CDR1 is SNHLY and CDR2 is FYNNEI. J gave up 1 base and V 6 bases, and 3 bases lay outside the gene matches. Supplemented by reference TRBV2 and TRBJ2-2, the full variable domain reads EPEVTQTPSHQVTQMGQEVILRCVPISNHLYFYWYRQILGQKVEFLVSFYNNEISEKSEIFDDQFSVERPDGSNFTLKIRSTKLEDSAMYFCASSPLAGGNTGELFFGEGSRLTVL.